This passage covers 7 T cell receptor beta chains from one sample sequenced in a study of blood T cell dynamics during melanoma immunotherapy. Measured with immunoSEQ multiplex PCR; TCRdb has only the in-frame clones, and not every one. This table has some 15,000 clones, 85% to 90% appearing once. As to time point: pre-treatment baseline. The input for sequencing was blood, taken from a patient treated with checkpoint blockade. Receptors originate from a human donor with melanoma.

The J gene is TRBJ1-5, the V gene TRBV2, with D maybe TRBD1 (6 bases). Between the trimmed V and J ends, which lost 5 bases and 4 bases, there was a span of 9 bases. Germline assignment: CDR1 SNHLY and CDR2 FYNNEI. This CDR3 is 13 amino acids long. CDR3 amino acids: CASSPTGNQPQHF. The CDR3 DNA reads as TGTGCCAGCAGTCCGACAGGAAATCAGCCCCAGCATTTT.

In DNA form, the CDR3 reads TGTGCCAGCAGCTTATCGTTGAGTGAGACCCAGTACTTC. It translates to CASSLSLSETQYF. The V call is TRBV7-9, the J call TRBJ2-5; D uncertain. Looked up from germline, CDR1 is SEHNR and CDR2 is FQNEAQ (reference sequence). V was shortened by 2 bases and J by 5 bases, with 9 bases between the two germline ends. The CDR3 has 13 residues.

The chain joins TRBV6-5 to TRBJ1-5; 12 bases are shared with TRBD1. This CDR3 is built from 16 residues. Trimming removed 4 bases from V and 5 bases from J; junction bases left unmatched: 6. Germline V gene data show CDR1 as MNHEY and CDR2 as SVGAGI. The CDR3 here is CASSSPGQGADQPQHF. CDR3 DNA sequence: TGTGCCAGCAGTTCACCGGGACAGGGGGCGGATCAGCCCCAGCATTTT.

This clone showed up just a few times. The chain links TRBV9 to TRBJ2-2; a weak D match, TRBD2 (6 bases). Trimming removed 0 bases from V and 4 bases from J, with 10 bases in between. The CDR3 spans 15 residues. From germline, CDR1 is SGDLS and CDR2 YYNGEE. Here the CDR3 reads CASSVAGGTTGELFF. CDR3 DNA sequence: TGTGCCAGCAGCGTAGCTGGGGGGACCACCGGGGAGCTGTTTTTT. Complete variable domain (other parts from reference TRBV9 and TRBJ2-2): DSGVTQTPKHLITATGQRVTLRCSPRSGDLSVYWYQQSLDQGLQFLIQYYNGEERAKGNILERFSAQQFPDLHSELNLSSLELGDSALYFCASSVAGGTTGELFFGEGSRLTVL.

The CDR3 DNA reads TGTGCCACCAGCGCCCCGAAAACAGGGGCTTGGGAGACCCAGTACTTC. Amino acid sequence: CATSAPKTGAWETQYF. This chain connects TRBV15 to TRBJ2-5, with 7 bases identical to TRBD1. The CDR3 covers 16 residues. Trimming at V came to 5 bases and at J to 5 bases, leaving 14 bases not matched to a gene. Germline CDR1 reads LNHNV; CDR2 reads YYDKDF (reference sequence).

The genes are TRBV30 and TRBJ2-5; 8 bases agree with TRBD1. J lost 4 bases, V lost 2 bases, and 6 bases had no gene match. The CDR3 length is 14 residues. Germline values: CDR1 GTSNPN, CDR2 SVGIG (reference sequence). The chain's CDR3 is CAWSQSGGRETQYF. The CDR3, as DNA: TGTGCCTGGAGTCAGTCAGGGGGCAGAGAGACCCAGTACTTC. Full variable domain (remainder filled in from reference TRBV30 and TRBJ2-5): SQTIHQWPATLVQPVGSPLSLECTVEGTSNPNLYWYRQAAGRGLQLLFYSVGIGQISSEVPQNLSASRPQDRQFILSSKKLLLSDSGFYLCAWSQSGGRETQYFGPGTRLLVL.

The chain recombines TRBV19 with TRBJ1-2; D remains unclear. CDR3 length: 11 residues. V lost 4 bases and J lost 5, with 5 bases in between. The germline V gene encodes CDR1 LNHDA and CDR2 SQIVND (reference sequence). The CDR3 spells CASSTRYGYTF. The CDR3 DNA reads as TGTGCCAGTAGTACCCGGTATGGCTACACCTTC.